The 22 T cell receptor beta chains below were found in one sample sequenced in a study of shared T cell receptors in the human thymus. Method: immunoSEQ multiplex PCR; TCRdb's copy keeps in-frame clones and lacks some. The sample lists some 640,000 clones, about 90% seen once, with approximately 0.0097% in the top ten. The sample also formed part of further work on human thymus T cells.

Material: thymocytes. The receptors shown here come from a boy in the first two years of life with a congenital heart defect.

The V gene is TRBV27, the J gene TRBJ2-2, with TRBD2 matching over 10 bases. This CDR3 spans 16 amino acids. Germline loops: CDR1 MNHEY, CDR2 SMNVEV (reference sequence). J was trimmed by 4 bases and V by 7 bases; bases with no gene match: 9. Here the CDR3 reads CASTLSGGTVTGELFF. In nucleotides, the CDR3 is TGTGCCAGCACCCTTAGCGGGGGGACGGTCACCGGGGAGCTGTTTTTT.

The sample holds one count of this clone. J is TRBJ2-1 and V is TRBV7-3, with TRBD2 matching over 7 bases. Germline CDR1 reads SGHTA; CDR2 reads FQGTGA. V trimming: 8 bases; J trimming: 10 bases; junction bases outside the gene matches: 8. CDR3 length: 12 amino acids. CDR3 residues: CASREGRGEQFF. The CDR3 DNA follows: TGTGCCAGCCGTGAGGGGAGGGGAGAGCAGTTCTTC.

The chain is built from TRBV19 and TRBJ1-1; a possible D gene is TRBD1 (6 bases). Per the germline V gene, CDR1 is LNHDA and CDR2 is SQIVND (reference sequence). The CDR3 totals 14 residues. Trimming left V 1 base short and J 1 base short, with 7 bases between. CDR3 sequence: CASSIVGGNTEAFF. The CDR3 DNA follows: TGTGCCAGTAGTATAGTAGGGGGGAACACTGAAGCTTTCTTT.

This CDR3 is CASSPPGGNEQFF. The CDR3 DNA reads as TGTGCCAGCAGTCCGCCCGGGGGCAATGAGCAGTTCTTC. The chain employs TRBV28 and TRBJ2-1, with D possibly matching TRBD2 (6 bases). Germline V lookup: CDR1 MDHEN, CDR2 SYDVKM. V lost 5 bases to trimming and J lost 6 bases, with 11 bases between them. This CDR3 spans 13 amino acids.

The chain joins TRBV7-2 to TRBJ2-1, with D unresolved. Looked up from germline, CDR1 is SGHTA and CDR2 is FQGNSA. The CDR3 spans 15 residues. V lost 6 bases to trimming and J lost 0 bases, with 12 bases between them. The CDR3 DNA sequence: TGTGCCAGCAGTCCGAATCGGAGCTCCTACAATGAGCAGTTCTTC. Amino acids: CASSPNRSSYNEQFF.

The chain carries TRBV6-5 and TRBJ2-7, with TRBD2 matching over 11 bases. The end of the DNA fits TRBJ2-5 better, so the J call may be wrong. The CDR3 consists of 15 residues. Germline V CDR1 and CDR2: MNHEY, SVGAGI. The CDR3 DNA reads TGTGCCAGCAGTCCGACTAGCGGGAATCGGGAGACCCAGTACTTC. Protein product: CASSPTSGNRETQYF.

This sequence joins TRBV11-2 and TRBJ1-1, with a tentative D call TRBD1 (5 bases). CDR3 length: 13 amino acids. Per germline, CDR1 SGHAT and CDR2 FQNNGV. Trimming took off 4 bases at V and 0 bases at J, with 6 bases between the two ends. Written as DNA, the CDR3 is TGTGCCAGCAGCTCGGGGGTGAACACTGAAGCTTTCTTT. Its translation is CASSSGVNTEAFF.

The chain employs TRBV25-1 and TRBJ2-7, with a weak D call TRBD2 (5 bases). Trimming took 4 bases from V and 6 from J, leaving 22 bases between them. In germline, CDR1 is MGHDK, CDR2 SYGVNS. The CDR3 has 16 amino acids. The CDR3 protein is CASSASSASGSCEQYF. The CDR3 DNA reads as TGTGCCAGCAGTGCTAGCTCGGCGTCGGGCTCGTGCGAGCAGTACTTC.

This rearrangement joins TRBV7-2 to TRBJ2-5; 12 bases align to TRBD2. Germline lookup yields CDR1 SGHTA and CDR2 FQGNSA. The CDR3 consists of 14 residues. V was clipped by 2 bases and J by 5 bases; unmatched bases: 0. The CDR3 nucleotides read TGTGCCAGCAGCTTAACTAGCGGGGGGGAGACCCAGTACTTC. It encodes CASSLTSGGETQYF.

V is TRBV6-5 and J is TRBJ1-6; D gene uncertain. CDR1 is MNHEY, CDR2 SVGAGI, per germline. Deletions cut 5 bases from V and 10 bases from J, with 9 bases between. CDR3 length: 12 amino acids. The CDR3 DNA reads as TGTGCCAGCAGTCAGATTCGCTCACCCCTCCACTTT. Translation: CASSQIRSPLHF.

V and J are TRBV2 and TRBJ1-6, with D possibly matching TRBD1 (6 bases). CDR3 size: 15 residues. V was cut by 3 bases and J by 9 bases, with 15 bases left in between. Germline V gene sequence: CDR1 SNHLY, CDR2 FYNNEI. The CDR3 coding sequence is TGTGCCAGCAGTGATTACCAGACAGGACTTTCACCCCTCCACTTT. This translates into CASSDYQTGLSPLHF.

This rearrangement joins TRBV7-4 to TRBJ1-1; D unclear. The CDR3 runs 15 residues. V was pared by 2 bases and J by 2 bases, with 12 bases between. Germline assignment: CDR1 SGHVT and CDR2 SQSDAQ. CDR3 loop: CASSLLTSLNTEAFF. CDR3 bases: TGTGCCAGCAGCTTATTAACTAGCCTAAACACTGAAGCTTTCTTT.

The V and J genes are TRBV4-3 and TRBJ2-7; perhaps TRBD1 as D (6 bases). The CDR3 length is 14 residues. Trimming cost V 0 bases and J 2 bases, with 8 bases left between them. CDR1 and CDR2 (germline): LGHNA, YSLEER. The CDR3 reads CASSQDRTAYEQYF. DNA of the CDR3: TGCGCCAGCAGCCAAGATCGGACAGCCTACGAGCAGTACTTC.

V is TRBV27 and J is TRBJ2-7; 8 bases match TRBD2. This CDR3 spans 19 amino acids. With V trimmed by 4 bases and J by 0 bases, 17 bases remained unmatched. The germline V gene encodes CDR1 MNHEY and CDR2 SMNVEV (reference sequence). This chain's CDR3 is CASSSLSGSFPKSSYEQYF. CDR3 nucleotides: TGTGCCAGCAGTTCCCTCAGCGGGAGTTTTCCCAAGAGCTCCTACGAGCAGTACTTC.

The J gene is TRBJ2-3, the V gene TRBV5-4; 9 nucleotides align to TRBD1. In germline, CDR1 is SGHNT, CDR2 YYREEE (reference sequence). Trimming took 4 bases from V and 0 from J; bases not matched to a gene: 15. There are 19 residues in the CDR3. The CDR3 here is CASSRTRWTGEGSTDTQYF. The CDR3, as DNA: TGTGCCAGCAGCCGAACGCGATGGACAGGGGAGGGGAGCACAGATACGCAGTATTTT. The full variable domain, completed using reference TRBV5-4 and TRBJ2-3, is ETGVTQSPTHLIKTRGQQVTLRCSSQSGHNTVSWYQQALGQGPQFIFQYYREEENGRGNFPPRFSGLQFPNYSSELNVNALELDDSALYLCASSRTRWTGEGSTDTQYFGPGTRLTVL.

The chain combines TRBV4-2 with TRBJ1-4; TRBD1 aligns across 7 bases. Looked up from germline, CDR1 is LGHNA and CDR2 is YNFKEQ. The length of the CDR3 is 15 residues. With 6 bases clipped from V and 3 bases from J, the junction kept 7 bases outside the gene matches. CDR3 in amino acids: CASRKTRGANEKLFF. The DNA of the CDR3 is TGTGCCAGCAGGAAAACCAGGGGGGCTAATGAAAAACTGTTTTTT.

The rearrangement uses TRBV27 and TRBJ2-7; D perhaps matches TRBD1 (5 bases). This CDR3 has 12 amino acids. Germline CDR1 reads MNHEY; CDR2 reads SMNVEV (reference sequence). Trimming took 4 bases from V and 3 from J, leaving 7 bases between them. CDR3 sequence reads: CASSSDSYEQYF. The CDR3 DNA is TGTGCCAGCAGTTCAGACAGCTACGAGCAGTACTTC.

The chain combines TRBV28 with TRBJ2-5; maybe TRBD1 (5 bases). The CDR3 spans 13 residues. Trimming shortened V by 3 bases and J by 3 bases, and 8 bases separated the two germline ends. Germline CDR1 MDHEN, CDR2 SYDVKM. In DNA, the CDR3 is TGTGCCAGCAGTTTCAAGGGGAAAGAGACCCAGTACTTC. Residues: CASSFKGKETQYF. Filled out from reference TRBV28 and TRBJ2-5, the complete variable domain reads DVKVTQSSRYLVKRTGEKVFLECVQDMDHENMFWYRQDPGLGLRLIYFSYDVKMKEKGDIPEGYSVSREKKERFSLILESASTNQTSMYLCASSFKGKETQYFGPGTRLLVL.

The chain is built from TRBV30 and TRBJ1-2; TRBD1 is a possible D gene (6 bases). V gave up 5 bases and J gave up 6 bases, with 13 bases separating them. In germline, CDR1 is GTSNPN, CDR2 SVGIG (reference sequence). The CDR3 consists of 12 residues. CDR3 coding DNA: TGTGCCTGGGTACGACAGGAAGATGGCTACACCTTC. Amino acids: CAWVRQEDGYTF.

The rearrangement joins TRBV10-2 to TRBJ2-5; 8 nucleotides align to TRBD2. The DNA matches TRBJ2-7 better at its end, which makes the J call doubtful. There are 16 residues in the CDR3. Germline V gene data show CDR1 as WSHSY and CDR2 as SAAADI. CDR3 nucleotide sequence: TGCGCCAGCAGTGAGTCTTTGCGGGAGGCCCCCAACGAGCAGTACTTC. Translation gives CASSESLREAPNEQYF.

A few counts support this clone. CDR3 residues: CASSLGQDLPLYEQYF. In nucleotides, the CDR3 is TGTGCCAGCAGTTTAGGTCAGGACTTACCTCTTTACGAGCAGTACTTC. V is TRBV27 and J is TRBJ2-7; a weak D match, TRBD2 (5 bases). This CDR3 has 16 residues. The V gene lost 2 bases and the J gene lost 4 bases, with 18 bases spanning the gap. CDR1 MNHEY and CDR2 SMNVEV come from the germline V gene (reference sequence).

In its sample, this clone was seen once. This chain joins TRBV11-2 and TRBJ2-1; D unresolved. Germline loops: CDR1 SGHAT, CDR2 FQNNGV. Trimming left V 1 base short and J 10 bases short, with 14 bases between. This CDR3 is built from 14 residues. CDR3 bases: TGTGCCAGCAGCTTAGTAGAGACTGCTTGGGAGCAGTTCTTC. As protein: CASSLVETAWEQFF.